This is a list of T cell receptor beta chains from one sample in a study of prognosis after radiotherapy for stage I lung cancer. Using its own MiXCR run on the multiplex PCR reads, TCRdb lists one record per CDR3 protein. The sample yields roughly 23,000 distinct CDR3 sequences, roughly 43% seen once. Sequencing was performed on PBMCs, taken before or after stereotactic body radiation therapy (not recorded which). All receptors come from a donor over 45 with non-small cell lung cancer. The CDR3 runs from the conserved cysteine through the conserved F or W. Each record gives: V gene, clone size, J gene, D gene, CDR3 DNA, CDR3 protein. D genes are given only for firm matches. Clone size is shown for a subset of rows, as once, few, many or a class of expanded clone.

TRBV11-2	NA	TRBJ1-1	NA	TGTGCCAGCAGCTACCGGCCGGGTAGCACTGAAGCTTTCTTT	CASSYRPGSTEAFF
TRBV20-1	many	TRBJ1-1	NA	TGCAGTGCTAGAGAAGCCCGGGGGACTGAAGCTTTCTTT	CSAREARGTEAFF
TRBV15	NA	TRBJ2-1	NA	TGTGCCGCCATCAGAGATCCCCTTAACCCGGCGGGGAGGTTCTTC	CAAIRDPLNPAGRFF
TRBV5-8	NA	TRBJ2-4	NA	TGTGCCAGCTTTCAGGCGGAAAGCATTCAGTACTTC	CASFQAESIQYF
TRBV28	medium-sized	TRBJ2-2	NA	TGTGCCAGCAGGCCGGGTTTTACCGGGGAGCTGTTTTTT	CASRPGFTGELFF
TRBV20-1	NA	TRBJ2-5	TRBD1	TGCAGTGCTAGCGGACAGGGGGCTGAGACCCAGTACTTC	CSASGQGAETQYF
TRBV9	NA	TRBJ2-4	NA	TGTGCCAGCAGCGTAGGGTGGCAGGGGGGATTAGCCAAAAACATTCAGTACTTC	CASSVGWQGGLAKNIQYF
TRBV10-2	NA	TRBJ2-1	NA	TGCGCCAGCAGTGAGTCGCCCTACAGGGTGCCCTACAATGAGCAGTTCTTC	CASSESPYRVPYNEQFF
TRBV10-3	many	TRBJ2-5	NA	TGTGCCATCAGTGAGTCGTATGCAGGGTTGGGAGAGACCCAGTACTTC	CAISESYAGLGETQYF
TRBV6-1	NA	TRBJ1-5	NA	TGTGCCAGCAGCTCTCTGGGGGGCAATCAGCCCAAGCATTTT	CASSSLGGNQPKHF
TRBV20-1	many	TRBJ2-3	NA	TGCAGTGCTAGAGCGGGAACAGATACGCAGTATTTT	CSARAGTDTQYF
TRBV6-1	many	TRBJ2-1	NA	TGTGCCAGCAGAGACCTCGGGAGCACCTACAATGAGCAGTTCTTC	CASRDLGSTYNEQFF
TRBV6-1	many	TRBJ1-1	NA	TGTGCCACCGAGCCCGTATGGGAAGGAACGTCTGAAGCTTTCTTT	CATEPVWEGTSEAFF
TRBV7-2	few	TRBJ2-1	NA	TGTGCCAGCAGCTTAAACACAGGGATCTATGAGCAGTTCTTC	CASSLNTGIYEQFF
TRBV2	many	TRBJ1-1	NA	TGTGCCAGCAGTGTCAGGGGCAACACTGAAGCTTTCTTT	CASSVRGNTEAFF
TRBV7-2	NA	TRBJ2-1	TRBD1	TGTGCCAGCAGGAAAGGACAGGGGATCTCGCGGCCCTACAATGAGCAGTTCTTC	CASRKGQGISRPYNEQFF
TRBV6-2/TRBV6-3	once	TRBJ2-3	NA	TGTGCCAGCAGTGTGGGGCGGACAGCACGAGGGGATACGCAGTATTTT	CASSVGRTARGDTQYF
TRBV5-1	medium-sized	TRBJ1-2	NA	TGCGCCAGCAGCTTCGGAGATTACCCACATGGCTACACCTTC	CASSFGDYPHGYTF
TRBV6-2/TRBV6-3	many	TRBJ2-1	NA	TGTGCCAGCAGTTATCCCCCTCTTGGGAACAATGAGCAGTTCTTC	CASSYPPLGNNEQFF
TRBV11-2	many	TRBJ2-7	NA	TGTGCCAGCAGCTTAGGGGTGATCTACGAGCAGTACTTC	CASSLGVIYEQYF
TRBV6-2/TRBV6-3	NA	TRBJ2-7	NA	TGTGCCAGCAGTCCCTACAGGGTCTACGATCAGTACTTC	CASSPYRVYDQYF
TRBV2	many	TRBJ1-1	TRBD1	TGTGCCAGCAGTCGGACAGGAACAAACACTGAAGCTTTCTTT	CASSRTGTNTEAFF
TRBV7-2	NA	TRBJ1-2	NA	TGTGCCAGCAGCTTAGACAGGTTCTATGGCTGCACCTTC	CASSLDRFYGCTF
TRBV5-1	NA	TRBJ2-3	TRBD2	TGCGCCAGCAGCTCGGGGACTAGCGGGGTGTTGGCATATACGCAGTATTTT	CASSSGTSGVLAYTQYF
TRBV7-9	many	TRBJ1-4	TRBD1	TGTGCCAGCAGCTTGGGACAGGGGGCAGTGTTGAAACTGTTTTTT	CASSLGQGAVLKLFF